The 28 T cell receptor beta chains given below trace back to one sample, sequenced in a study of blood T cell repertoires in COVID-19. Generated by immunoSEQ multiplex PCR, the TCRdb table keeps only in-frame clones and is missing some. The sample has about 210,000 clones; over 70% are singletons. Input material: peripheral blood. These receptors were taken from a man in his 60s with acute or convalescent COVID-19.

In its sample, this clone was seen a few times. The rearrangement links TRBV5-1 to TRBJ2-3; D is uncertain. The CDR3 runs 13 residues. Trimming stripped 4 bases from V and 2 bases from J, with 8 bases between. CDR1 and CDR2 (germline): SGHRS, YFSETQ. DNA for the CDR3: TGCGCCAGCAGCGTTCACTTCACAGATACGCAGTATTTT. Amino acid sequence: CASSVHFTDTQYF.

The genes are TRBV5-5 and TRBJ2-4; weak D call: TRBD2 (6 bases). The germline V gene encodes CDR1 SGHKS and CDR2 YYEKEE (reference sequence). This CDR3 contains 15 residues. V was pared by 0 bases and J by 8 bases, with 15 bases between. The CDR3, as DNA: TGTGCCAGCAGCTTGGAGGGACTCCTGTGGGACATTCAGTACTTC. Translation: CASSLEGLLWDIQYF.

The chain joins TRBV6-5 to TRBJ1-2; possible D gene TRBD1, 6 bases. From germline, CDR1 is MNHEY and CDR2 SVGAGI. CDR3 length: 15 amino acids. V was clipped by 2 bases and J by 5 bases, with 15 bases between them. The CDR3 bases are TGTGCCAGCAGTTACACTCAGGGGTCTCCGTATGGCTACACCTTC. This gives the protein CASSYTQGSPYGYTF.

This chain links TRBV4-3 with TRBJ2-1, with 12 bases that match TRBD2. The V gene end was trimmed by 0 bases and the J gene end by 7 bases; junction bases not matched to a gene: 4. CDR3 length: 16 amino acids. From germline, CDR1 is LGHNA and CDR2 YSLEER. DNA of the CDR3: TGCGCCAGCAGCCAAGATTGGCTAGCGGGGGGGAATGAGCAGTTCTTC. The encoded protein is CASSQDWLAGGNEQFF.

This sequence joins TRBV7-2 and TRBJ1-5, with D unclear. The CDR3 spans 12 residues. Germline assignment: CDR1 SGHTA and CDR2 FQGNSA. Trimming removed 4 bases from V and 5 bases from J, with 6 bases in between. As DNA, the CDR3 is TGTGCCAGCAGCTCCCTATATCAGCCCCAGCATTTT. It codes for CASSSLYQPQHF.

The DNA of the CDR3 is TGCAGCGTTGCGTATCTAGAAGGAGGGCCAGATACGCAGTATTTT. Translating it yields CSVAYLEGGPDTQYF. The rearrangement uses TRBV29-1 and TRBJ2-3, with D possibly being TRBD2 (6 bases). The CDR3 is made up of 15 amino acids. Per the germline V gene, CDR1 is SQVTM and CDR2 is ANQGSEA. V was clipped by 4 bases and J by 4 bases, with 18 bases between them.

The rearrangement uses TRBV7-3 and TRBJ2-1; 8 bases are a match to TRBD2. Germline CDR1 SGHTA, CDR2 FQGTGA. With 5 bases clipped from V and 4 bases from J, the junction kept 7 bases outside the gene matches. There are 15 residues in the CDR3. CDR3 protein: CASSQGTSIYNEQFF. CDR3 coding DNA: TGTGCCAGCAGCCAAGGGACTAGTATTTACAATGAGCAGTTCTTC.

The chain combines TRBV19 with TRBJ2-6, with 8 bases aligning to TRBD1. The CDR3 is 17 amino acids. In germline, CDR1 is LNHDA, CDR2 SQIVND (reference sequence). J lost 0 bases, V lost 5 bases, and 6 bases had no gene match. The CDR3 DNA reads as TGTGCCAGTAGTGGGGACAGGTCGAGCTCTGGGGCCAACGTCCTGACTTTC. As protein: CASSGDRSSSGANVLTF.

V is TRBV6-2 or TRBV6-3 and J is TRBJ2-3, with 12 bases that match TRBD2. The V gene's germline CDR1 is MNHEY and CDR2 SVGEGT. This CDR3 comprises 20 residues. With 3 bases clipped from V and 2 bases from J, the junction kept 15 bases outside the gene matches. This CDR3 is CASSYNPSRRTSGNTDTQYF. The CDR3 nucleotides read TGTGCCAGCAGTTATAATCCCTCCCGGCGGACTAGCGGGAACACAGATACGCAGTATTTT.

The V and J genes are TRBV5-5 and TRBJ1-5; weak D call: TRBD1 (5 bases). Germline-derived CDR1 and CDR2 are SGHKS and YYEKEE (reference sequence). The CDR3 totals 13 residues. V lost 0 bases and J 9 bases, leaving 10 bases between the germline ends. Here the CDR3 DNA reads TGTGCCAGCAGCTTGGTGGGGGGAAGGCCCCAGCATTTT. Translated, it gives CASSLVGGRPQHF.

The gene calls are TRBV5-4 and TRBJ1-1, with D possibly matching TRBD1 (6 bases). Looked up from germline, CDR1 is SGHNT and CDR2 is YYREEE (reference sequence). Between the trimmed V and J ends, which lost 3 bases and 4 bases, there was a span of 16 bases. The CDR3 spans 15 residues. This CDR3 reads CASSSAGVGFTEAFF. For the CDR3, the DNA is TGTGCCAGCAGCTCCGCAGGGGTGGGTTTCACTGAAGCTTTCTTT.

This clone occurred a few times. The chain joins TRBV3-1 (or the pseudogene TRBV3-2) to TRBJ1-6; D is undetermined. The V end was cut by 1 base, the J end by 8 bases, with 12 bases between. The CDR3 totals 15 residues. CDR1 and CDR2 (germline): LGHDT, YNNKEL (reference sequence). This chain's CDR3 is CASSQVTGKDSPLHF. The CDR3 DNA reads as TGTGCCAGCAGCCAAGTTACGGGAAAGGATTCACCCCTCCACTTT.

This chain joins TRBV6-5 and TRBJ1-5, with D unresolved. CDR1 and CDR2 (germline): MNHEY, SVGAGI. The CDR3 consists of 15 residues. The germline V and J ends were trimmed by 6 bases and 0 bases, with 12 bases remaining between them. The CDR3: CASSVELYSNQPQHF. Here the CDR3 DNA reads TGTGCCAGCAGCGTAGAATTATATAGCAATCAGCCCCAGCATTTT.

The genes are TRBV25-1 and TRBJ1-1; D gene ambiguous. CDR1 and CDR2 from the germline V gene are MGHDK and SYGVNS. CDR3 size: 14 residues. V lost 8 bases to trimming and J lost 3 bases, with 16 bases between them. CDR3 sequence (DNA): TGTGCCAGCGTCCCGGCGGGAGGTTACACTGAAGCTTTCTTT. Protein: CASVPAGGYTEAFF. Combining the CDR3 with reference TRBV25-1 and TRBJ1-1 gives the whole variable domain EADIYQTPRYLVIGTGKKITLECSQTMGHDKMYWYQQDPGMELHLIHYSYGVNSTEKGDLSSESTVSRIRTEHFPLTLESARPSHTSQYLCASVPAGGYTEAFFGQGTRLTVV.

The chain has TRBV5-1 and TRBJ1-5; D not certain. V was clipped by 1 base and J by 3 bases, with 5 bases between them. This CDR3 is 13 amino acids long. Germline CDR1 reads SGHRS; CDR2 reads YFSETQ. This CDR3 reads CASSLSSNQPQHF. In DNA, the CDR3 is TGCGCCAGCAGCTTGTCTTCCAATCAGCCCCAGCATTTT.

V is TRBV28 and J is TRBJ2-7; possible D gene TRBD1, 6 bases. Germline loops: CDR1 MDHEN, CDR2 SYDVKM. V lost 6 bases, J lost 5 bases, and 14 bases lay in between. This CDR3 is built from 13 residues. The CDR3 protein is CASRLQGFNEQYF. CDR3 bases: TGTGCCAGCAGACTACAGGGTTTCAACGAGCAGTACTTC.

The V call is TRBV6-5, the J call TRBJ2-5; 11 positions agree with TRBD1. Germline assignment: CDR1 MNHEY and CDR2 SVGAGI. The J segment lost 4 bases and the V segment lost 6 bases, leaving 4 bases of the junction unmatched. CDR3 length equals 14 residues. CDR3 amino acids: CASSPGTGGETQYF. In DNA form, the CDR3 reads TGTGCCAGCAGCCCCGGGACAGGGGGAGAGACCCAGTACTTC.

For this clone: The identical CDR3 is also encoded by other nucleotide sequences in the sample. J is TRBJ2-5 and V is TRBV5-4; 9 nucleotides match TRBD2. This CDR3 has 15 residues. V shed 5 bases and J 1 base; nucleotides not matched to a gene: 6. CDR1 SGHNT and CDR2 YYREEE come from the germline V gene (reference sequence). The CDR3 DNA is TGTGCCAGCAGTTCCTGGCGGGGGGGCCAAGAGACCCAGTACTTC. This encodes CASSSWRGGQETQYF.

The chain employs TRBV19 and TRBJ1-1, with 10 bases that match TRBD1. The CDR3 has 16 amino acids. V lost 6 bases, J lost 10 bases, and 17 bases stayed unmatched. Germline values: CDR1 LNHDA, CDR2 SQIVND (reference sequence). The CDR3 protein is CASRKTYSRDRGTAFF. The CDR3 nucleotides read TGTGCCAGTAGGAAAACCTATTCCCGGGACAGGGGTACAGCTTTCTTT.

This clone was recorded a few times. The rearrangement uses TRBV27 and TRBJ2-3; 13 bases align to TRBD2. J was trimmed by 0 bases and V by 5 bases; bases with no gene match: 14. The germline V gene encodes CDR1 MNHEY and CDR2 SMNVEV (reference sequence). This CDR3 is built from 20 residues. The CDR3 sequence: CASSDNDSGLAGSSTDTQYF. The CDR3 DNA sequence: TGTGCCAGCAGTGACAATGACTCGGGACTAGCGGGAAGTAGCACAGATACGCAGTATTTT.

The rearrangement uses TRBV2 and TRBJ2-1, with D perhaps matching TRBD1 (5 bases). This CDR3 comprises 14 residues. CDR1 is SNHLY, CDR2 FYNNEI, per germline. Trimming removed 1 base from V and 6 bases from J, with 10 bases in between. The DNA of the CDR3 is TGTGCCAGCAGTGAAGTTGGGGCTCTCAATGAGCAGTTCTTC. It codes for CASSEVGALNEQFF.

The chain couples TRBV5-1 to TRBJ1-2; no clear D. The CDR3 covers 14 residues. Deletions cut 0 bases from V and 4 bases from J, with 10 bases between. Germline assignment: CDR1 SGHRS and CDR2 YFSETQ. CDR3 sequence: CASSLDLAVYGYTF. CDR3 nucleotide sequence: TGCGCCAGCAGCTTGGATCTGGCAGTCTATGGCTACACCTTC.

This rearrangement joins TRBV19 to TRBJ2-3, with D tentatively TRBD2 (5 bases). V lost 3 bases to trimming and J lost 6 bases, with 13 bases between them. The CDR3 is 14 amino acids. Germline V CDR1 and CDR2: LNHDA, SQIVND (reference sequence). The DNA of the CDR3 is TGTGCCAGTAGTATCATCGTCGGCGGGGATACGCAGTATTTT. This encodes CASSIIVGGDTQYF.

This chain joins TRBV24-1 and TRBJ1-2; tentatively, D is TRBD1 (5 bases). The germline gives CDR1 KGHDR, CDR2 SFDVKD. CDR3 length: 13 residues. V dropped 3 bases and J dropped 3 bases, with 7 bases sitting between them. The CDR3 is CATSDSRDYGYTF. The CDR3 bases are TGTGCCACCAGTGATAGCAGGGACTATGGCTACACCTTC.

This chain links TRBV29-1 with TRBJ1-1; D is perhaps TRBD1 (6 bases). CDR1 and CDR2 from the germline V gene are SQVTM and ANQGSEA. Trimming shortened V by 4 bases and J by 4 bases, and 10 bases separated the two germline ends. The CDR3 length is 12 residues. In DNA form, the CDR3 reads TGCAGCGTTGCCAGGGGTCCCACTGAAGCTTTCTTT. Its protein product is CSVARGPTEAFF.

The chain employs TRBV4-1 and TRBJ1-4; 9 bases line up with TRBD1. Germline V gives CDR1 MGHRA, CDR2 YSYEKL. CDR3 length: 17 residues. Trimming took 2 bases from V and 10 from J; bases not matched to a gene: 14. The DNA of the CDR3 is TGCGCCAGCAGCCAACCCCCCTTTGAGGACAGGGGCGGAAAACTGTTTTTT. This codes for CASSQPPFEDRGGKLFF.

This chain uses TRBV6-5 with TRBJ2-1, with D uncertain. V dropped 6 bases and J dropped 6 bases, with 15 bases sitting between them. From germline, CDR1 is MNHEY and CDR2 SVGAGI. The CDR3 totals 14 residues. In DNA form, the CDR3 reads TGTGCCAGCAGACCTTCCTGGCAAATCAATGAGCAGTTCTTC. Its translation: CASRPSWQINEQFF.

This chain links TRBV10-2 with TRBJ1-2; D may be TRBD1 (5 bases). Trimming cost V 2 bases and J 5 bases, with 9 bases left between them. Germline CDR1 reads WSHSY; CDR2 reads SAAADI. The CDR3 extends over 13 amino acids. In nucleotides, the CDR3 is TGCGCCAGCAGTGAGGCGGACACTTATGGCTACACCTTC. Protein sequence: CASSEADTYGYTF.